The rows below give T cell receptor beta chains drawn from one sample of a study of blood T cell repertoires in COVID-19. Clones were read by immunoSEQ multiplex PCR, and TCRdb kept only the in-frame ones, dropping some. Among 89,000 or so clones listed, 70% to 90% were seen once. Input material: peripheral blood. These receptors were collected from a man in his fifties or sixties with COVID-19, enrolled during active disease. Both conserved end residues are part of each CDR3. A D gene is named only where the DNA matches it firmly. The listing skips clone size in some rows; elsewhere it reads once, few, many or a size class.

D gene	CDR3 length	V gene	clone size	J gene	CDR3 DNA	CDR3 protein
-	14	TRBV6-5	-	TRBJ1-1	TGTGCCAGCATCGGGAGGGCAGCGAACACTGAAGCTTTCTTT	CASIGRAANTEAFF
-	16	TRBV4-3	-	TRBJ1-3	TGCGCCAGCAGCCAACAGACAGGAGATTCTGGAAACACCATATATTTT	CASSQQTGDSGNTIYF
-	14	TRBV19	-	TRBJ1-5	TGTGCCAGTCGGCCCAGGGGTAGCAATCAGCCCCAGCATTTT	CASRPRGSNQPQHF
-	15	TRBV6-2/TRBV6-3	-	TRBJ1-1	TGTGCCAGCAGTGCCCCCAGGGGATTCGAAACTGAAGCTTTCTTT	CASSAPRGFETEAFF
-	16	TRBV9	-	TRBJ2-1	TGTGCCAGCAGCGTAGAACGGGGGAGCTCCTACAATGAGCAGTTCTTC	CASSVERGSSYNEQFF
-	13	TRBV28	-	TRBJ1-2	TGTGCCAGCAGTCCAGACAGGATATATGGCTACACCTTC	CASSPDRIYGYTF
-	15	TRBV6-5	-	TRBJ1-6	TGTGCCAGCAGTCCCCCCGGGGTAGGTAATTCACCCCTCCACTTT	CASSPPGVGNSPLHF
TRBD1	15	TRBV6-2/TRBV6-3	-	TRBJ1-1	TGTGCCAGCAGTTACTGGCGGGACAGGGCCACTGAAGCTTTCTTT	CASSYWRDRATEAFF
TRBD2	17	TRBV3-1/TRBV3-2	-	TRBJ2-3	TGTGCCAGCAGCCAAGAACTAGCGGGGGGGGGCACAGATACGCAGTATTTT	CASSQELAGGGTDTQYF
TRBD2	19	TRBV5-1	once	TRBJ2-7	TGCGCCAGCAGCCCCCGGTACGGACTAGCGGGGCTAACTACCTACGAGCAGTACTTC	CASSPRYGLAGLTTYEQYF
TRBD1	15	TRBV18	-	TRBJ1-5	TGTGCCAGCTCAGCCCAAGGACAGGCTAATCAGCCCCAGCATTTT	CASSAQGQANQPQHF
-	11	TRBV2	-	TRBJ2-7	TGTGCCAGCACCGTCTCCTACGAGCAGTACTTC	CASTVSYEQYF
-	12	TRBV7-3	-	TRBJ1-2	TGTGCCAGCAGCTCAGGAACAGGGGGCTACACCTTC	CASSSGTGGYTF
-	13	TRBV28	-	TRBJ2-7	TGTGCCAGCGGGACACAGAGCTCCTACGAGCAGTACTTC	CASGTQSSYEQYF
-	15	TRBV7-3	once	TRBJ2-2	TGTGCCAGCAGCTTATCCGGGGGTAACACCGGGGAGCTGTTTTTT	CASSLSGGNTGELFF
-	16	TRBV30	-	TRBJ1-2	TGTGCCTGGAGTCCCGGGGGGGGGAATGATGGTTATGGCTACACCTTC	CAWSPGGGNDGYGYTF
TRBD2	17	TRBV6-2/TRBV6-3	-	TRBJ2-5	TGTGCCAGCAGTTACGGTCATAGCGGGGGGAACCAAGAGACCCAGTACTTC	CASSYGHSGGNQETQYF
TRBD1	17	TRBV3-1/TRBV3-2	-	TRBJ1-2	TGTGCCAGCAGCCAAGATGCCCCAGGGGGCACGGTCTATGGCTACACCTTC	CASSQDAPGGTVYGYTF
-	13	TRBV6-5	once	TRBJ1-1	TGTGCCAGCAGTTACACGGGGAACACTGAAGCTTTCTTT	CASSYTGNTEAFF
-	9	TRBV5-8	-	TRBJ2-3	TGTGCCAGCGGCTCCCGAGGGTATTTT	CASGSRGYF
-	15	TRBV30	-	TRBJ2-1	TGTGCCTGGAGTGGACTTTTGACTTTCTACAATGAGCAGTTCTTC	CAWSGLLTFYNEQFF
TRBD1	15	TRBV5-5	-	TRBJ2-2	TGTGCCAGCAGCTATGCTGACAGGGATTCCGGGGAGCTGTTTTTT	CASSYADRDSGELFF
-	13	TRBV27	-	TRBJ1-6	TGTGCCAGCACTGTGGGCAGCAATTCACCCCTCCACTTT	CASTVGSNSPLHF
-	15	TRBV6-5	-	TRBJ1-1	TGTGCCAGCCACCGGGGGGCAGCGATGAACACTGAAGCTTTCTTT	CASHRGAAMNTEAFF
TRBD2	16	TRBV30	-	TRBJ2-3	TGTGCCTGGAGAGGGGTCCAGCGGGGATTTCGAGATACGCAGTATTTT	CAWRGVQRGFRDTQYF
-	16	TRBV19	-	TRBJ2-7	TGTGCCAGTAGTCGTCCACAGGGCCCAGGGAGGGACGAGCAGTACTTC	CASSRPQGPGRDEQYF
TRBD1	13	TRBV6-5	-	TRBJ2-5	TGTGCCAGCAGACGACAGGGGGTAGAGACCCAGTACTTC	CASRRQGVETQYF
-	15	TRBV6-5	-	TRBJ2-2	TGTGCCAGCATTCCTTCCCAAGGGGCGAGCGGGGAGCTGTTTTTT	CASIPSQGASGELFF